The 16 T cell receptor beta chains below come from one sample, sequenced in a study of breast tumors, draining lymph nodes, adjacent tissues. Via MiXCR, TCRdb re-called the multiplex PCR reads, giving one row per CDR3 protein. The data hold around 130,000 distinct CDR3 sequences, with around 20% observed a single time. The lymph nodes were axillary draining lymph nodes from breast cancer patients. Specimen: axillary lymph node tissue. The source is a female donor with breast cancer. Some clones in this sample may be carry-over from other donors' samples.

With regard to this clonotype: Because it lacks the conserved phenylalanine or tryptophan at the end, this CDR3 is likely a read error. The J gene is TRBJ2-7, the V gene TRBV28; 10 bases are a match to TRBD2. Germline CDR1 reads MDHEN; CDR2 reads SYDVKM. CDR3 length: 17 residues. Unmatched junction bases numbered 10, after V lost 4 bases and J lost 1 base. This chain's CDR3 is CASSSPSTSGLSYEQYL. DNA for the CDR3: TGTGCCAGCAGTTCCCCTTCGACTAGCGGGCTATCCTACGAGCAGTACCTC.

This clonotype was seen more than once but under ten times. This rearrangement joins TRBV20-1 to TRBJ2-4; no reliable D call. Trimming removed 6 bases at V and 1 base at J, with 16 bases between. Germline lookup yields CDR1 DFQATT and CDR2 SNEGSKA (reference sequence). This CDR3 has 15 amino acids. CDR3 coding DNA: TGCAGTGCCCCGTCTAGGGCCGCGGCCAAAAACATTCAGTACTTC. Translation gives CSAPSRAAAKNIQYF.

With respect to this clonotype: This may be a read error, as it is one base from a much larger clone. The DNA of the CDR3 is TGTGCCAGCACGGGCGGGACCGAGGAGCTGTTTTTT. Protein product: CASTGGTEELFF. The chain joins TRBV27 to TRBJ2-2; TRBD2 might be the D (6 bases). Per germline, CDR1 MNHEY and CDR2 SMNVEV (reference sequence). The CDR3 length is 12 residues.

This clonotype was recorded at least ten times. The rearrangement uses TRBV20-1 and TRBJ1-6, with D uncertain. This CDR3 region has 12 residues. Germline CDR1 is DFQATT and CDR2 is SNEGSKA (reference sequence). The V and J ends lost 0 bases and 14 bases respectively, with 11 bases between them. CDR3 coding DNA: TGCAGTGCTAGAGAGGGCGGGCGGGCCCTCCACTTT. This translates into CSAREGGRALHF.

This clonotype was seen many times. CDR3 sequence: CASSPEREHGEQFF. CDR3 DNA: TGTGCCAGCAGCCCGGAGCGGGAGCATGGTGAGCAGTTCTTC. The chain has TRBV7-2 and TRBJ2-1; 8 positions match TRBD2. The V gene end was trimmed by 5 bases and the J gene end by 9 bases; junction bases not matched to a gene: 9. Per germline, CDR1 SGHTA and CDR2 FQGNSA. This CDR3 is built from 14 residues.

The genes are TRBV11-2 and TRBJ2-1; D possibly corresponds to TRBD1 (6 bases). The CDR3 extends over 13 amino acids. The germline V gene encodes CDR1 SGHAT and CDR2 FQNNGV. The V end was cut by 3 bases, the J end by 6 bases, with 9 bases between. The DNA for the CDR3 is TGTGCCAGCAGCTTTAACAGGGTCAATGAGCAGTTCTTC. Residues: CASSFNRVNEQFF.

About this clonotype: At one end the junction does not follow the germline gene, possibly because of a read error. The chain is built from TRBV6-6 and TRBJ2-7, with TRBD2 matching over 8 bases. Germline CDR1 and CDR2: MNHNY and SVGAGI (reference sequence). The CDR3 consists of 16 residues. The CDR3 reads CASSYSGGATAYEQRF. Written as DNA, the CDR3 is TGTGCCAGCAGTTACAGCGGGGGCGCAACTGCCTACGAGCAGCGCTTC.

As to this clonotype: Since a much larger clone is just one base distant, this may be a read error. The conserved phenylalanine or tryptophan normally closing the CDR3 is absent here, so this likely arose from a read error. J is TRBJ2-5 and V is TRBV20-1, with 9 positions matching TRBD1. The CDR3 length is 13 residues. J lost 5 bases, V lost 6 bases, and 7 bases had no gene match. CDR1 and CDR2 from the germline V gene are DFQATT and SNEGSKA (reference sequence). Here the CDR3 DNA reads TGCAGTGCAAATGACAGGGGGTCGGAGACCCAGTACCTC. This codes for CSANDRGSETQYL.

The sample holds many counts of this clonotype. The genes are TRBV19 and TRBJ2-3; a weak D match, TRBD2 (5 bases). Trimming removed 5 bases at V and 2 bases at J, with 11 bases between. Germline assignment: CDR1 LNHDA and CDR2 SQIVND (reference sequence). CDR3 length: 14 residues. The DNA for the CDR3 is TGTGCCAGTAGTTTGGTGGGAGCCACAGATACGCAGTATTTT. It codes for CASSLVGATDTQYF.

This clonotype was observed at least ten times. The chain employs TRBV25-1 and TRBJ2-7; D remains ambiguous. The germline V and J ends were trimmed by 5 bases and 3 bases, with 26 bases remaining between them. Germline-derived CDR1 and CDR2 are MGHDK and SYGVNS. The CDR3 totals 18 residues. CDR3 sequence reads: CASSPSGRRGQRYYEQYF. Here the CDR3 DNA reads TGTGCCAGCAGTCCCAGTGGACGGAGAGGTCAGCGTTACTACGAGCAGTACTTC.

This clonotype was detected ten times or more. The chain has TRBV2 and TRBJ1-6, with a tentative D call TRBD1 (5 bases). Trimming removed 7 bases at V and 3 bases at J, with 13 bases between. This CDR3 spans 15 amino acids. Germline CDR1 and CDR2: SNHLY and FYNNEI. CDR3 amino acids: CASTQGVHYNSPLHF. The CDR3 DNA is TGTGCCAGCACGCAGGGCGTTCACTATAATTCACCCCTCCACTTT.

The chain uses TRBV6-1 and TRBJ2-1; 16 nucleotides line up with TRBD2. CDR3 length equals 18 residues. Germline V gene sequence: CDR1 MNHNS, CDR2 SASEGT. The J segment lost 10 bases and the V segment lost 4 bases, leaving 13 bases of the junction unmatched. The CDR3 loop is CASSGPDAGLAGGREQFF. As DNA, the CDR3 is TGTGCCAGCAGTGGGCCTGACGCGGGACTAGCGGGAGGGCGCGAGCAGTTCTTC.

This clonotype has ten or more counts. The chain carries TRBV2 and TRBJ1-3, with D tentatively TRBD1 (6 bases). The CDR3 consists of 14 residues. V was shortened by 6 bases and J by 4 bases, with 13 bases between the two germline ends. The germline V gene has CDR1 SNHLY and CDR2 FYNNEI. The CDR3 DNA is TGTGCCAGCAGGGGGGACATTAGCGGAAACACCATATATTTT. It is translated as CASRGDISGNTIYF.

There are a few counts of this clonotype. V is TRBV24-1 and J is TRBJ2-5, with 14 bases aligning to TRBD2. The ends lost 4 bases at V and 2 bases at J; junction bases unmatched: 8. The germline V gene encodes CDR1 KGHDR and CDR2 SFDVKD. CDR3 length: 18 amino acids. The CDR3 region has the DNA TGTGCCACCAGTGACGGACTAGCGGGGGGACTACCGCAAGAGACCCAGTACTTC. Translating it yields CATSDGLAGGLPQETQYF.

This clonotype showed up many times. The CDR3 loop reads CASSPGGGRTIRGTQYF. CDR3 bases: TGCGCCAGCAGCCCGGGAGGCGGCAGGACGATCCGAGGGACGCAGTATTTT. The J gene is TRBJ2-3, the V gene TRBV5-1; 7 positions match TRBD2. The CDR3 length is 17 residues. Germline V lookup: CDR1 SGHRS, CDR2 YFSETQ. The trim removed 4 bases at V and 9 bases at J, leaving 20 bases unmatched.

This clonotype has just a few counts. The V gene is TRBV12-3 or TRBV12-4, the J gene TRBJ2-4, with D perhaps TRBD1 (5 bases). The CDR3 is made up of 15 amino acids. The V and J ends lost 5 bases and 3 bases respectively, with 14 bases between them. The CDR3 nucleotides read TGTGCCAGCAGTATATTGGGGCACGGCAAAAACATTCAGTACTTC. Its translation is CASSILGHGKNIQYF.